The 6 T cell receptor beta chains below all came from one sample that was sequenced in a study of T cell responses to AZD1222 COVID-19 vaccine. TCRdb's copy holds only in-frame clones and misses some; the assay was immunoSEQ multiplex PCR. Here the sample spans some 60,000 clones, 75% to 85% being singletons. Sequenced material: peripheral blood, taken on day 0 of AZD1222 vaccination. The source is an adult in good health.

The rearrangement links TRBV5-4 to TRBJ2-1; the D gene could be TRBD1 or TRBD2 (6 bases each). CDR1 SGHNT and CDR2 YYREEE come from the germline V gene (reference sequence). The CDR3 consists of 16 residues. The germline V and J ends were trimmed by 0 bases and 2 bases, with 12 bases remaining between them. The CDR3 loop is CASSLAGASAYNEQFF. The CDR3 nucleotides read TGTGCCAGCAGCTTGGCGGGGGCTAGCGCCTACAATGAGCAGTTCTTC.

The chain couples TRBV29-1 to TRBJ1-1; D is possibly TRBD1 (5 bases). Per germline, CDR1 SQVTM and CDR2 ANQGSEA. This CDR3 has 12 residues. V shed 4 bases and J shed 7 bases, with 13 bases lying between them. The CDR3 loop reads CSVGEGFGEAFF. CDR3 nucleotides: TGCAGCGTTGGAGAGGGGTTCGGTGAAGCTTTCTTT.

As to this clone: Sequence at one end of the junction differs from germline and may be a read error. This rearrangement joins TRBV30 to TRBJ2-2; D is tentatively TRBD1 or TRBD2 (5 bases each). This CDR3 has 16 residues. The V gene's germline CDR1 is GTSNPN and CDR2 SVGIG (reference sequence). CDR3 DNA sequence: TGTGCCTGTAGTGACGGGACGGGAACACTGGCCGGGGAGCTGTTTTTT. It specifies CACSDGTGTLAGELFF.

The table lists this clone with a few counts. V usage is TRBV30 and J usage is TRBJ2-6, with D uncertain. This CDR3 is built from 11 residues. The ends were cut back, 8 bases at V and 2 bases at J, with 4 bases in the middle. From germline, CDR1 is GTSNPN and CDR2 SVGIG (reference sequence). In nucleotides, the CDR3 is TGTGCCCATACTGGGGCCAACGTCCTGACTTTC. Translation: CAHTGANVLTF.

This clone was seen a few times. The chain couples TRBV6-5 to TRBJ1-5; TRBD1 matches at 7 bases. V lost 8 bases, J lost 4 bases, and 8 bases stayed unmatched. The germline V gene has CDR1 MNHEY and CDR2 SVGAGI. The CDR3 spans 14 residues. The CDR3 region has the DNA TGTGCCAGCCGGAGGACAGGTAGGAATCAGCCCCAGCATTTT. Protein: CASRRTGRNQPQHF.

The rearrangement uses TRBV9 and TRBJ2-1; TRBD2 aligns across 13 bases. V was pared by 3 bases and J by 5 bases, with 8 bases of the junction left unmatched. The CDR3 extends over 17 amino acids. Germline V gene lookup returns CDR1 SGDLS and CDR2 YYNGEE. CDR3 DNA sequence: TGTGCCAGCAGCGCCTACTCAGGACTAGCGGGGGACAATGAGCAGTTCTTC. Its protein product is CASSAYSGLAGDNEQFF. Variable domain in full (rest from reference TRBV9 and TRBJ2-1): DSGVTQTPKHLITATGQRVTLRCSPRSGDLSVYWYQQSLDQGLQFLIQYYNGEERAKGNILERFSAQQFPDLHSELNLSSLELGDSALYFCASSAYSGLAGDNEQFFGPGTRLTVL.